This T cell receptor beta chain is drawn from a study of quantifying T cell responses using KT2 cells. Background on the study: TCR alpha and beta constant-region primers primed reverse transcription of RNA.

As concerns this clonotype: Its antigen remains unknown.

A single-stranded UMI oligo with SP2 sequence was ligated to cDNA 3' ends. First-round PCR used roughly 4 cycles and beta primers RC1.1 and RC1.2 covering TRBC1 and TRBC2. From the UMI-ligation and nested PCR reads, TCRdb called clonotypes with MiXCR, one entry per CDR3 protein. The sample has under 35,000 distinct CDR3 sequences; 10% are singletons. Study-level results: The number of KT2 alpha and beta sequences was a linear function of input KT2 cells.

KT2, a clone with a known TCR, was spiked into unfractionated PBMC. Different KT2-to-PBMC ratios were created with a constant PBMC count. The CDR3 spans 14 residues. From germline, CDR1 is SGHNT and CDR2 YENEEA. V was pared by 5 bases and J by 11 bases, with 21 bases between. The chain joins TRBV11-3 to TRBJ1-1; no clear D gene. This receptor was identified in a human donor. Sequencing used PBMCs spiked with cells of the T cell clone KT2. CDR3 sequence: CASSQVYGERGAFF. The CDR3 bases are TGTGCCAGCAGCCAAGTGTACGGGGAACGAGGGGCTTTCTTT. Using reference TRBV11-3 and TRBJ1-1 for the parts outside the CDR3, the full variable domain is EAGVVQSPRYKIIEKKQPVAFWCNPISGHNTLYWYLQNLGQGPELLIRYENEEAVDDSQLPKDRFSAERLKGVDSTLKIQPAELGDSAVYLCASSQVYGERGAFFGQGTRLTVV.